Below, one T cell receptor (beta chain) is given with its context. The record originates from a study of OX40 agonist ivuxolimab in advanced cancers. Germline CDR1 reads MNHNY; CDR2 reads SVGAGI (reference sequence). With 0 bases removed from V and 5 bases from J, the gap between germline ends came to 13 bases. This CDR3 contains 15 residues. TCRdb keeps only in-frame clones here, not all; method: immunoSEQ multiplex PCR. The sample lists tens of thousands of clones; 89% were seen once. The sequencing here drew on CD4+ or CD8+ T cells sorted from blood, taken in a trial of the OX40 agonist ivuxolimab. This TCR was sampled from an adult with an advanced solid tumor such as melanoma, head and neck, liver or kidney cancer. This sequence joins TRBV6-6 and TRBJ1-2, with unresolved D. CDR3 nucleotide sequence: TGTGCCAGCAGTTACTCGATCGACGGCTATTATGGCTACACCTTC. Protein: CASSYSIDGYYGYTF.